Shown below are 9 T cell receptor beta chains from a single sample sequenced in a study of cytomegalovirus exposure and HLA in healthy donors. The PCR used 60 Vbeta and 13 Jbeta primers. The protocol was immunoSEQ multiplex PCR, while the TCRdb copy is restricted to in-frame clones and leaves out a portion. The sample contains over 100,000 clones, approximately 85% of which appear only once. Sequenced sample: PBMCs. These receptors originate from a woman aged 50 to 65 in good health and CMV-seropositive.

Only a few counts were recorded for this clone. The chain joins TRBV28 to TRBJ2-1, with 7 bases matching TRBD2. V gave up 6 bases and J gave up 6 bases; unmatched junction bases: 17. The CDR3 extends over 17 amino acids. Germline CDR1 and CDR2: MDHEN and SYDVKM. The CDR3 is CASRPRMVELAVNEQFF. CDR3 bases: TGTGCCAGCAGACCCCGAATGGTCGAGCTAGCGGTCAATGAGCAGTTCTTC.

The rearrangement joins TRBV7-9 to TRBJ2-3; 8 bases match TRBD1. The CDR3 totals 15 residues. Trimming at V came to 5 bases and at J to 4 bases, leaving 8 bases not matched to a gene. Germline V gene sequence: CDR1 SEHNR, CDR2 FQNEAQ (reference sequence). For the CDR3, the DNA is TGTGCCAGCAGCCTACAGGGGGACCTTTCAGATACGCAGTATTTT. It encodes CASSLQGDLSDTQYF.

The J gene is TRBJ1-6, the V gene TRBV2; D gene uncertain. The CDR3 loop spans 13 amino acids. Per the germline V gene, CDR1 is SNHLY and CDR2 is FYNNEI. V lost 3 bases to trimming and J lost 9 bases, with 9 bases between them. The CDR3 DNA reads TGTGCCAGCAGTGACGAGGGAATTTCACCCCTCCACTTT. Its translation: CASSDEGISPLHF.

This sequence joins TRBV12-5 and TRBJ1-2; tentative D call: TRBD1 (5 bases). The V and J ends lost 5 bases and 4 bases respectively, with 14 bases between them. Looked up from germline, CDR1 is LGHNT and CDR2 is FRNRAP. This CDR3 region has 14 residues. DNA of the CDR3: TGTGCTAGTGGTGCTCAGACAGAACTCTATGGCTACACCTTC. Protein sequence: CASGAQTELYGYTF.

On this clone itself: The junction does not match germline at one end; this may be a read error. The chain links TRBV7-9 to TRBJ1-5, with D perhaps matching TRBD1 (5 bases). The length of the CDR3 is 15 residues. Germline V gene sequence: CDR1 SEHNR, CDR2 FQNEAQ (reference sequence). Here the CDR3 reads CSSSLPGDDNQPQHF. CDR3 DNA sequence: TGTTCCAGCAGCTTACCGGGGGATGATAATCAGCCCCAGCATTTT.

The chain couples TRBV28 to TRBJ2-3, with 9 nucleotides matching TRBD2. The ends lost 4 bases at V and 8 bases at J; junction bases unmatched: 4. Germline V gene lookup returns CDR1 MDHEN and CDR2 SYDVKM. This CDR3 comprises 13 residues. The CDR3 reads CASSWTSEGTQYF. The CDR3 DNA sequence: TGTGCCAGCAGTTGGACTAGCGAAGGTACGCAGTATTTT.

J is TRBJ2-2 and V is TRBV19, with D possibly matching TRBD1 (6 bases). This CDR3 contains 16 residues. Germline V lookup: CDR1 LNHDA, CDR2 SQIVND (reference sequence). Trimming removed 7 bases from V and 6 bases from J, with 21 bases in between. Here the CDR3 reads CASKENWGQRAGELFF. CDR3 bases: TGTGCCAGTAAAGAGAATTGGGGACAACGGGCCGGGGAGCTGTTTTTT.

In the case of this clone: Relative to the germline gene, one junction end is altered; a read error may explain this. The V gene is TRBV6-6, the J gene TRBJ2-4; maybe TRBD1 (6 bases). Germline CDR1 is MNHNY and CDR2 is SVGAGI (reference sequence). CDR3 length: 15 amino acids. CDR3 DNA sequence: TGTGCCAGCAGTTACGAAACAGGGACCCAAAACAGTCAGTACTTC. Its translation is CASSYETGTQNSQYF.

The DNA of the CDR3 is TGTGCCAGCACCGACGGACAGGGGTTTGACACCGGGGAGCTGTTTTTT. Amino acid sequence: CASTDGQGFDTGELFF. The chain carries TRBV2 and TRBJ2-2, with TRBD1 identical over 9 bases. The CDR3 is 16 residues long. Trimming cost V 7 bases and J 3 bases; bases outside gene matches: 9. The V gene's germline CDR1 is SNHLY and CDR2 FYNNEI.